The rows below give T cell receptor beta chains drawn from one sample of a study of T cell repertoires in cytomegalovirus infection. No antigens are known for them. TCRdb used MiXCR to reprocess the reads, holding one entry per CDR3 protein. The sample includes 550,000 to 700,000 distinct CDR3 sequences, approximately 40% of them seen just once. Material: cultured PBMCs, obtained from culture after CMV antigen stimulation. Source of these receptors: a human donor in good health (CMV status not recorded). Some clones in this sample may be carry-over from other donors' samples. Both conserved end residues are part of each CDR3. The D gene is left open where the match is weak. Some rows have no size entry. The others give once, few or many, or a class for an expanded clone.

V	J	size	D	CDR3	DNA
TRBV5-3	TRBJ2-1	NA	TRBD2	CASSSSSGGPFHEQFF	TGTGCCAGCAGTTCCAGTAGCGGGGGGCCTTTCCATGAGCAGTTCTTC
TRBV7-2	TRBJ2-5	few	TRBD2	CASAGGGTQETQYF	TGTGCCAGCGCCGGCGGGGGGACCCAAGAGACCCAGTACTTC
TRBV7-2	TRBJ1-2	NA	NA	CASSLDMGYGYTF	TGTGCCAGCAGCTTAGATATGGGGTACGGCTACACCTTC
TRBV7-2	TRBJ2-1	many	TRBD2	CASSYTSGDEQFF	TGTGCCAGCAGCTATACTAGCGGGGATGAGCAGTTCTTC
TRBV27	TRBJ1-5	few	NA	CASSPRGGTNQPQHF	TGTGCCAGCAGCCCGCGGGGCGGAACAAATCAGCCCCAGCATTTT
TRBV7-2	TRBJ2-7	many	TRBD2	CASSFELAGGPYEQYF	TGTGCCAGCAGCTTCGAGCTAGCGGGAGGGCCTTACGAGCAGTACTTC
TRBV6-1	TRBJ1-1	few	NA	CASSEVGQRAFF	TGTGCCAGCAGTGAAGTGGGCCAGAGGGCTTTCTTT
TRBV7-9	TRBJ1-5	NA	NA	CASSLESGVPQHF	TGTGCCAGCAGCTTGGAGTCCGGGGTGCCCCAGCATTTT
TRBV7-2	TRBJ2-7	few	NA	CASSLEGTSEQYF	TGTGCCAGCAGCTTAGAAGGGACAAGCGAGCAGTACTTC
TRBV6-1	TRBJ2-3	NA	TRBD2	CASSWTSGGAREDTQYF	TGTGCCAGCAGCTGGACTAGCGGGGGGGCCAGGGAAGATACGCAGTATTTT
TRBV7-2	TRBJ2-1	few	NA	CASSSAPRGLQFF	TGTGCCAGCAGCTCCGCCCCGCGGGGACTGCAGTTCTTC
TRBV20-1	TRBJ2-2	NA	TRBD2	CSARDVGLARTGELFF	TGCAGTGCTAGAGATGTCGGACTAGCGCGCACCGGGGAGCTGTTTTTT
TRBV5-6	TRBJ2-1	NA	NA	CASSRGLNSYNEQFF	TGTGCCAGCAGCCGAGGCCTGAACTCCTACAATGAGCAGTTCTTC
TRBV24-1	TRBJ1-2	NA	NA	CATSAGREGTGYTF	TGTGCCACCAGTGCAGGTCGCGAGGGTACGGGCTACACCTTC
TRBV7-2	TRBJ1-1	many	NA	CASSLDGTTNTEAFF	TGTGCCAGCAGCTTAGATGGGACAACGAACACTGAAGCTTTCTTT
TRBV6-2/TRBV6-3	TRBJ2-3	NA	TRBD2	CASSALRSGRKDTQYF	TGTGCCAGCAGCGCCCTTCGTAGCGGGAGAAAAGATACGCAGTATTTT
TRBV20-1	TRBJ1-2	NA	NA	CSPGGYTF	TGCAGTCCTGGGGGCTACACCTTC
TRBV7-2	TRBJ2-5	few	TRBD2	CASSFPRGGPPQETQYF	TGTGCCAGCAGCTTCCCCCGGGGGGGCCCACCACAAGAGACCCAGTACTTC
TRBV2	TRBJ2-3	NA	TRBD2	CASRALAFGTDTQYF	TGTGCCAGCAGGGCACTAGCGTTCGGCACAGATACGCAGTATTTT
TRBV7-2	TRBJ2-1	NA	NA	CASSPPGAVNEQFF	TGTGCCAGCAGTCCCCCCGGGGCCGTCAATGAGCAGTTCTTC
TRBV5-6	TRBJ2-3	NA	NA	CASQASTDTQYF	TGTGCCAGCCAAGCTTCTACAGATACGCAGTATTTT
TRBV28	TRBJ2-2	NA	TRBD1	CASIQRTGVYTGELFF	TGTGCCAGCATCCAGAGGACAGGGGTGTACACCGGGGAGCTGTTTTTT
TRBV7-6	TRBJ1-1	NA	NA	CASSLVAAGFRGTIMNTEAFF	TGTGCCAGCAGCTTAGTAGCGGCCGGATTTCGCGGGACAATCATGAACACTGAAGCTTTCTTT
TRBV6-1	TRBJ2-3	few	NA	CASSEAPVYTDTQYF	TGTGCCAGCAGTGAAGCGCCAGTATACACAGATACGCAGTATTTT
TRBV6-5	TRBJ1-3	NA	NA	CASTPARSASGNTIYF	TGTGCCAGCACTCCGGCGAGGAGTGCCTCTGGAAACACCATATATTTT
TRBV7-9	TRBJ1-5	NA	NA	CASSLVGGVLGNQPQHF	TGTGCCAGCAGCCTGGTGGGGGGGGTCCTGGGCAATCAGCCCCAGCATTTT
TRBV7-9	TRBJ2-2	NA	NA	CASSVGGLGTGELFF	TGTGCCAGCAGCGTCGGGGGCTTGGGCACCGGGGAGCTGTTTTTT
TRBV7-9	TRBJ1-2	NA	TRBD1	CASSPWTGTKDGYTF	TGTGCCAGCAGCCCGTGGACAGGCACGAAGGATGGCTACACCTTC
TRBV7-2	TRBJ2-1	NA	NA	CASSLTGGHYNEQFF	TGTGCCAGCAGCTTAACGGGGGGACACTACAATGAGCAGTTCTTC
TRBV20-1	TRBJ1-2	NA	NA	CSAREGGGYGYTF	TGCAGTGCTAGGGAAGGCGGGGGCTATGGCTACACCTTC
TRBV27	TRBJ1-1	few	NA	CASRRPGGATEAFF	TGTGCCAGCAGACGCCCCGGGGGAGCCACTGAAGCTTTCTTT
TRBV7-6	TRBJ2-1	NA	NA	CASSLAGVHNEQFF	TGTGCCAGCAGCTTAGCGGGAGTTCACAATGAGCAGTTCTTC
TRBV7-9	TRBJ2-3	NA	NA	CASSPQSQRTDTQYF	TGTGCCAGCAGCCCTCAGAGTCAGCGCACAGATACGCAGTATTTT
TRBV19	TRBJ2-5	NA	TRBD2	CASTPPRVESSRTSGTRQETQYF	TGTGCCAGTACCCCTCCCAGGGTCGAAAGTTCGCGGACTAGCGGGACCAGACAAGAGACCCAGTACTTC
TRBV7-9	TRBJ1-2	NA	NA	CASEGFLYGYTF	TGTGCCAGCGAAGGGTTTTTGTATGGCTACACCTTC
TRBV7-9	TRBJ2-1	NA	TRBD2	CASRPYSGRGYEQFF	TGTGCCAGCAGACCTTATAGCGGGAGGGGCTATGAGCAGTTCTTC
TRBV7-9	TRBJ2-7	NA	TRBD2	CASSPTGLAGGPHF	TGTGCCAGCAGCCCGACTGGACTAGCGGGAGGGCCACACTTC
TRBV6-1	TRBJ2-2	NA	NA	CASSLSPWGTGELFF	TGTGCCAGCTCTCTCTCACCCTGGGGCACCGGGGAGCTGTTTTTT
TRBV6-1	TRBJ2-3	NA	NA	CASTLDGTDTQYF	TGTGCCAGCACTCTGGACGGCACAGATACGCAGTATTTT
TRBV20-1	TRBJ2-1	NA	TRBD2	CSARFPPIGRGSNEQFF	TGCAGTGCTAGGTTCCCTCCTATCGGGAGGGGGAGTAATGAGCAGTTCTTC
TRBV9	TRBJ1-6	NA	NA	CASSPRTDNSPLHF	TGTGCCAGCAGCCCCCGGACGGATAATTCACCCCTCCACTTT
TRBV6-5	TRBJ2-1	once	TRBD2	CASQGPGLAGFSEQFF	TGTGCCAGCCAGGGCCCGGGACTAGCGGGTTTTAGTGAGCAGTTCTTC
TRBV20-1	TRBJ2-2	NA	NA	CSARDSPTGELFF	TGCAGTGCTAGAGATTCCCCTACCGGGGAGCTGTTTTTT
TRBV7-2	TRBJ1-5	NA	NA	CASSLFWNQPQHF	TGTGCCAGCAGCTTATTCTGGAATCAGCCCCAGCATTTT
TRBV12-3/TRBV12-4	TRBJ2-5	few	NA	CASSSTARGGETQYF	TGTGCCAGCAGCTCCACCGCCAGGGGAGGAGAGACCCAGTACTTC
TRBV6-1	TRBJ1-1	few	NA	CASSPRDIRAEAFF	TGTGCCAGCAGTCCCCGGGACATCCGGGCTGAAGCTTTCTTT
TRBV20-1	TRBJ2-1	NA	NA	CSARGPIDNEQFF	TGCAGTGCTAGAGGTCCGATCGACAATGAGCAGTTCTTC
TRBV7-2	TRBJ1-2	NA	TRBD1	CASSYFNPGGDGYTF	TGTGCCAGCAGCTATTTTAACCCAGGGGGCGATGGCTACACCTTC
TRBV7-8	TRBJ2-3	NA	TRBD2	CASSLVRLAGLDTQYF	TGTGCCAGCAGCTTAGTTAGGCTAGCGGGGCTAGATACGCAGTATTTT
TRBV7-8	TRBJ2-1	few	NA	CASSSWGEVSYNEQFF	TGTGCCAGCAGCTCGTGGGGGGAGGTTTCCTACAATGAGCAGTTCTTC